The clone carrying this T cell receptor beta chain was seen just once. The antigen is undetermined. 13 Jbeta primers and 60 Vbeta primers were used for the PCR. The table came from immunoSEQ multiplex PCR; TCRdb's copy has only in-frame clones and leaves some out. The sample consists of roughly 140,000 clones, under 70% of them appearing once. The CDR3 totals 17 residues. Germline values: CDR1 MNHEY, CDR2 SMNVEV (reference sequence). Between the trimmed V and J ends, which lost 1 base and 0 bases, there was a span of 10 bases. The data stem from a study of cytomegalovirus exposure and HLA in healthy donors. Study results and limitations: Donor immune exposure was known only as CMV serostatus.

The rearrangement joins TRBV27 to TRBJ1-6; a weak D match, TRBD1 (5 bases). The receptor's source is a woman aged 25 to 39 in good health and CMV-seropositive. Specimen: PBMCs. In DNA form, the CDR3 reads TGTGCCAGCAGTTTATTAGGGGCGAGCTCCTATAATTCACCCCTCCACTTT. Translated: CASSLLGASSYNSPLHF.